The rows below give T cell receptor beta chains drawn from one sample of a study of blood T cells in healthy people across ages. TCRdb processed the 5' RACE reads anew with MiXCR; each CDR3 protein has one entry. The table includes about 900,000 distinct CDR3 sequences, around 48% detected once. The sequenced sample was blood. All receptors derive from a man aged 25-40 years in good health. The CDR3 runs from the conserved cysteine through the conserved F or W. A D gene is named only where the DNA matches it firmly. Clone size is shown for a subset of rows, as once, few, many or a class of expanded clone.

v_call: TRBV6-5; cdr3_length: 14; clone_size: many; d_call: NA; j_call: TRBJ1-5; cdr3_aa: CASSYRGSNQPQHF; cdr3_nt: TGTGCCAGCAGTTACAGGGGGAGCAATCAGCCCCAGCATTTT
v_call: TRBV14; cdr3_length: 13; clone_size: NA; d_call: TRBD1; j_call: TRBJ2-6; cdr3_aa: CASSLQGVSVLTF; cdr3_nt: TGTGCCAGCAGCCTACAGGGGGTGAGCGTCCTGACTTTC
v_call: TRBV6-5; cdr3_length: 13; clone_size: NA; d_call: NA; j_call: TRBJ1-2; cdr3_aa: CASSQGIRYGYTF; cdr3_nt: TGTGCCAGCAGTCAGGGGATTCGATATGGCTACACCTTC
v_call: TRBV6-5; cdr3_length: 12; clone_size: NA; d_call: NA; j_call: TRBJ2-7; cdr3_aa: CAGTAGPYEQYF; cdr3_nt: TGTGCCGGCACCGCAGGACCCTACGAGCAGTACTTC
v_call: TRBV28; cdr3_length: 14; clone_size: NA; d_call: TRBD1; j_call: TRBJ2-7; cdr3_aa: CATLRTGFSDEQYF; cdr3_nt: TGTGCCACCCTTCGGACAGGGTTTTCCGACGAGCAGTACTTC
v_call: TRBV20-1; cdr3_length: 15; clone_size: NA; d_call: NA; j_call: TRBJ2-5; cdr3_aa: CSASPLQVWEETQYF; cdr3_nt: TGCAGTGCTAGCCCCCTTCAAGTTTGGGAGGAGACCCAGTACTTC
v_call: TRBV18; cdr3_length: 16; clone_size: NA; d_call: TRBD2; j_call: TRBJ2-7; cdr3_aa: CASSPTAGGQFNEQYF; cdr3_nt: TGTGCCAGCTCACCAACGGCGGGGGGGCAGTTCAATGAGCAGTACTTC
v_call: TRBV28; cdr3_length: 14; clone_size: NA; d_call: TRBD1; j_call: TRBJ2-7; cdr3_aa: CASSIGTGTYERYF; cdr3_nt: TGTGCCAGCAGTATCGGGACAGGGACCTACGAGCGGTACTTC
v_call: TRBV4-1; cdr3_length: 17; clone_size: few; d_call: TRBD2; j_call: TRBJ2-5; cdr3_aa: CASSQVVQAGGIETQYF; cdr3_nt: TGCGCCAGCAGCCAAGTAGTACAAGCGGGGGGGATAGAGACCCAGTACTTC
v_call: TRBV27; cdr3_length: 14; clone_size: few; d_call: NA; j_call: TRBJ2-7; cdr3_aa: CASRSLGSGYEQYF; cdr3_nt: TGTGCCAGCAGAAGCCTCGGGTCGGGTTACGAGCAGTACTTC
v_call: TRBV27; cdr3_length: 14; clone_size: NA; d_call: NA; j_call: TRBJ1-4; cdr3_aa: CASSFGGRYEKLFF; cdr3_nt: TGTGCCAGCAGTTTCGGGGGCAGGTACGAAAAACTGTTTTTT
v_call: TRBV6-6; cdr3_length: 17; clone_size: NA; d_call: TRBD2; j_call: TRBJ2-1; cdr3_aa: CASSYSTAGRGSNEQFF; cdr3_nt: TGTGCCAGCAGTTACTCGACGGCGGGGAGGGGCTCCAATGAGCAGTTCTTC
v_call: TRBV20-1; cdr3_length: 12; clone_size: once; d_call: NA; j_call: TRBJ2-1; cdr3_aa: CSATRQITGQFF; cdr3_nt: TGCAGTGCTACGCGACAAATTACGGGGCAGTTCTTC
v_call: TRBV7-2; cdr3_length: 13; clone_size: many; d_call: NA; j_call: TRBJ2-7; cdr3_aa: CASSLEGAYEQYF; cdr3_nt: TGTGCCAGCAGTTTGGAGGGGGCCTACGAGCAGTACTTC
v_call: TRBV29-1; cdr3_length: 12; clone_size: NA; d_call: NA; j_call: TRBJ2-1; cdr3_aa: CSAVSTYNEQFF; cdr3_nt: TGCAGCGCTGTGTCGACTTACAATGAGCAGTTCTTC
v_call: TRBV29-1; cdr3_length: 12; clone_size: NA; d_call: TRBD2; j_call: TRBJ2-7; cdr3_aa: CSVPGLADEQYF; cdr3_nt: TGCAGCGTTCCCGGACTAGCGGACGAGCAGTACTTC
v_call: TRBV20-1; cdr3_length: 16; clone_size: NA; d_call: TRBD2; j_call: TRBJ2-3; cdr3_aa: CSARAPSGIRTDTQYF; cdr3_nt: TGCAGTGCTAGAGCACCCAGCGGGATTCGCACAGATACGCAGTATTTT
v_call: TRBV16; cdr3_length: 10; clone_size: once; d_call: NA; j_call: TRBJ1-2; cdr3_aa: CASSQSHPTF; cdr3_nt: TGTGCCAGCAGCCAATCCCATCCCACCTTC
v_call: TRBV7-9; cdr3_length: 13; clone_size: NA; d_call: NA; j_call: TRBJ2-1; cdr3_aa: CASSLTAYNEQFF; cdr3_nt: TGTGCCAGCAGCTTGACCGCTTACAATGAGCAGTTCTTC
v_call: TRBV6-6; cdr3_length: 16; clone_size: few; d_call: TRBD1; j_call: TRBJ2-2; cdr3_aa: CASSSQGRANTGELFF; cdr3_nt: TGTGCCAGCAGCTCACAGGGGCGCGCGAACACCGGGGAGCTGTTTTTT
v_call: TRBV5-1; cdr3_length: 18; clone_size: NA; d_call: NA; j_call: TRBJ2-6; cdr3_aa: CASSLNSAGTSGANVLTF; cdr3_nt: TGCGCCAGCAGCTTGAATTCAGCAGGTACCTCTGGGGCCAACGTCCTGACTTTC